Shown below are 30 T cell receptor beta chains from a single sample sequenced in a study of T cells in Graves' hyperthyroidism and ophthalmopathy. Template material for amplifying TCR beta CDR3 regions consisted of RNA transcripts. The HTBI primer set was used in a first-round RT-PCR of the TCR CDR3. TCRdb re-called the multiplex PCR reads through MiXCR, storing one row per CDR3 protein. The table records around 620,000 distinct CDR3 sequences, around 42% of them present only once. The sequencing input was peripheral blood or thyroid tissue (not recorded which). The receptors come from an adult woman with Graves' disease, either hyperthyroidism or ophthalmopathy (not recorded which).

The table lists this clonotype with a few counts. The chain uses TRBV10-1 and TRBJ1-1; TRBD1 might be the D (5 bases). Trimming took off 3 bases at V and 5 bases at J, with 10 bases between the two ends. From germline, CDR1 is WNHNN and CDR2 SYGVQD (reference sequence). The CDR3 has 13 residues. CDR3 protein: CASSEEGRTEAFF. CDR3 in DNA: TGCGCCAGCAGTGAAGAGGGGAGAACTGAAGCTTTCTTT.

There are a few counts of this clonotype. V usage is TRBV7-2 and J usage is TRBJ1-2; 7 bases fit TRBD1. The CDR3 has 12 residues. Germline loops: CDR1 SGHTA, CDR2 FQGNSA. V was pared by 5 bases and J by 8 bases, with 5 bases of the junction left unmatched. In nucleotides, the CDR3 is TGTGCCAGCAGCACCCAGGGGGGGGGCTACACCTTC. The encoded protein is CASSTQGGGYTF.

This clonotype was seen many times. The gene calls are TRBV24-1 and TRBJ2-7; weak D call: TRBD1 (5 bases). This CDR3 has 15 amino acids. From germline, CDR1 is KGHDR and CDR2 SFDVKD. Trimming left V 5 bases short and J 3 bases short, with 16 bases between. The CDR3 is CATSAKPPDIYEQYF. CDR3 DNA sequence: TGTGCCACCAGTGCGAAACCCCCGGACATCTACGAGCAGTACTTC.

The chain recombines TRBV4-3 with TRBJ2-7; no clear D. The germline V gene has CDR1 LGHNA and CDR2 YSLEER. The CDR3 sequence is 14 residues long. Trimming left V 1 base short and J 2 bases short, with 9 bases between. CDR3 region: CASSQAQGPYEQYF. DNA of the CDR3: TGCGCCAGCAGCCAAGCCCAAGGGCCCTACGAGCAGTACTTC.

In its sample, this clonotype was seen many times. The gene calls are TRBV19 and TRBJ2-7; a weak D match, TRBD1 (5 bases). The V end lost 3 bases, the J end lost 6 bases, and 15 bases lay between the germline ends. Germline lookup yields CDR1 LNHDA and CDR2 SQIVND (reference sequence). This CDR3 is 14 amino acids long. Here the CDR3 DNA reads TGTGCCAGTAGTATTCAGCGACAGTCCCCCGAGCAGTACTTC. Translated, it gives CASSIQRQSPEQYF.

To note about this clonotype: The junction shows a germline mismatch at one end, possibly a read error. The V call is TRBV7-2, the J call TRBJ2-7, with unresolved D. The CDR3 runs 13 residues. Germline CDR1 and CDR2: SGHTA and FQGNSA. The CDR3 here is CAGSPGPPYEQYF. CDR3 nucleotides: TGTGCCGGCAGCCCTGGGCCTCCCTACGAGCAGTACTTC. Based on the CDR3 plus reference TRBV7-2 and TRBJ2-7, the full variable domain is GAGVSQSPSNKVTEKGKDVELRCDPISGHTALYWYRQSLGQGLEFLIYFQGNSAPDKSGLPSDRFSAERTGGSVSTLTIQRTQQEDSAVYLCAGSPGPPYEQYFGPGTRLTVT.

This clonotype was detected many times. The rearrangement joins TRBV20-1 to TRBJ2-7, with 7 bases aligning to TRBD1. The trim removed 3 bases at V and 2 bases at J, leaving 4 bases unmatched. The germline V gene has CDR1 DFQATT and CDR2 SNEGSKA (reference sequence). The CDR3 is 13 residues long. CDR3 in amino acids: CSARGTAAYEQYF. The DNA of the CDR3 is TGCAGTGCTAGGGGGACAGCAGCCTACGAGCAGTACTTC.

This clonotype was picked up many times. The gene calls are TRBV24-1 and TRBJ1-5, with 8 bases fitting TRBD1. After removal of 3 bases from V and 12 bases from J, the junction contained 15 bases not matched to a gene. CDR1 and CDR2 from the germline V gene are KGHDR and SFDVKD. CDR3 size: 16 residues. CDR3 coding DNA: TGTGCCACCAGTGATCCAGAACTCAGGGACAGGACGAGCCAGCATTTT. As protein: CATSDPELRDRTSQHF.

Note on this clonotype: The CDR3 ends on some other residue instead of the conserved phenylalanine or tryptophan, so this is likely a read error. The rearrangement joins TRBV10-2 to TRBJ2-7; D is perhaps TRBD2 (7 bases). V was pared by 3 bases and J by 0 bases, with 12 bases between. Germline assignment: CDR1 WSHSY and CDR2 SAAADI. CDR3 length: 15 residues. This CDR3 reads CASSEGGANSYEQYL. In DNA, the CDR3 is TGCGCCAGCAGTGAAGGGGGGGCGAACTCCTACGAGCAGTACCTC.

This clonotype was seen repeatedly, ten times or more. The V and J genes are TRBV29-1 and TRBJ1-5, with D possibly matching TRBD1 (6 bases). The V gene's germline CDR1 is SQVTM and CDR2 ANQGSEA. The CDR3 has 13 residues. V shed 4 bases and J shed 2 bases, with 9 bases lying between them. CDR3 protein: CSVGGAGNQPQHF. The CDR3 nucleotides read TGCAGCGTTGGGGGGGCGGGCAATCAGCCCCAGCATTTT.

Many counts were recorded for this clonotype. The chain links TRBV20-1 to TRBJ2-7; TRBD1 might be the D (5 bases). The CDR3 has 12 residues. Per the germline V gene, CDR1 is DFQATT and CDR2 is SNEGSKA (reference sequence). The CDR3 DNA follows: TGCAGAGGGGTAGGGCAGTCTTACGAGCAGTACTTC. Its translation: CRGVGQSYEQYF.

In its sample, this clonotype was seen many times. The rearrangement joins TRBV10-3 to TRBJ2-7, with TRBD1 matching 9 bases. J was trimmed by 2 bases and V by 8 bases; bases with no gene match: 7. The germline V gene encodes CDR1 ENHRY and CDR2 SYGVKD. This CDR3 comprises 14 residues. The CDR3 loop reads CAIGGRDRAYEQYF. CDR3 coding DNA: TGTGCCATCGGAGGGAGGGACAGGGCCTACGAGCAGTACTTC.

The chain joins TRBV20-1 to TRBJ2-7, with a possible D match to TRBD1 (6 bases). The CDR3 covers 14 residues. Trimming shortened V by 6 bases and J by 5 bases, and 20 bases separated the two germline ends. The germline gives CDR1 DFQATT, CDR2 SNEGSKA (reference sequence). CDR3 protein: CSASQGSFGNEQYF. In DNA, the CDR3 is TGCAGTGCGAGTCAGGGGAGCTTTGGGAACGAGCAGTACTTC.

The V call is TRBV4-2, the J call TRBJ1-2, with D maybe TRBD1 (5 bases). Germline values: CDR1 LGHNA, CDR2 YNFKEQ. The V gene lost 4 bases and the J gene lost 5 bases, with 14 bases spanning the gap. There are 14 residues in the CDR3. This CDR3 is CASSRTGALYGYTF. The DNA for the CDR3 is TGTGCCAGCAGCCGAACCGGGGCCCTATATGGCTACACCTTC.

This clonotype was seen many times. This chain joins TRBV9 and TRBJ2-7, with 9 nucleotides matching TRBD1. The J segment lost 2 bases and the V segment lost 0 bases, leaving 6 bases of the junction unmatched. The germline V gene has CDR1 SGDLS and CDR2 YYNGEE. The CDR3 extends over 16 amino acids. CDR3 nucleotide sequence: TGTGCCAGCAGCGTAGAGGGGACAGGGCCGACCTACGAGCAGTACTTC. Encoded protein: CASSVEGTGPTYEQYF.

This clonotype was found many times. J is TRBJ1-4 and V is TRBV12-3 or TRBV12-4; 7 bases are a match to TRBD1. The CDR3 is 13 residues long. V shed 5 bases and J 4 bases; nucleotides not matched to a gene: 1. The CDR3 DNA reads TGTGCCAGCAGTCGGGACAGTAATGAAAAACTGTTTTTT. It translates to CASSRDSNEKLFF.

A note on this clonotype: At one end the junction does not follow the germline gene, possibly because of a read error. For the CDR3, the DNA is TGTGCCAGCAGCTCCTACCAAGGAGGGACCGGGGAGCTGTACTTC. Its translation: CASSSYQGGTGELYF. This chain connects TRBV7-2 to TRBJ2-7; perhaps TRBD2 as D (6 bases). This CDR3 spans 15 amino acids. Per germline, CDR1 SGHTA and CDR2 FQGNSA.

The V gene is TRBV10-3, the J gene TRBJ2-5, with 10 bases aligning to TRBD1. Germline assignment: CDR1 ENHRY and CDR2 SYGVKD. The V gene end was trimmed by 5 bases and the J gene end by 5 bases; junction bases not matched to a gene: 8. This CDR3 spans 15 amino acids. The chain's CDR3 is CAISSGQGMMETQYF. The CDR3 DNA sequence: TGTGCCATCAGTTCGGGACAGGGGATGATGGAGACCCAGTACTTC.

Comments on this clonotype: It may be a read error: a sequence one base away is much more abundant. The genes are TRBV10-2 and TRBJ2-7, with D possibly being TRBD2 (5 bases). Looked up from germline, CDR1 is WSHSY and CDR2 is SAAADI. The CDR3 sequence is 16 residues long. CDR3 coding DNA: TGCGCCAGCAGCCAAGATCTATCAGCGGTATCCTACGGGCAGTACTTC. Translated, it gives CASSQDLSAVSYGQYF.

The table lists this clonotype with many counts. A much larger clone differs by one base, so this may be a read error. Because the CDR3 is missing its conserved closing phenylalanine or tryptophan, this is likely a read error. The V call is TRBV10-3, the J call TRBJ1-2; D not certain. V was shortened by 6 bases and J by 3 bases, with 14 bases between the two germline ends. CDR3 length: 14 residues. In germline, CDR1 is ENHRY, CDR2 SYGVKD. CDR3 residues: CAIRRIGVDYGYTL. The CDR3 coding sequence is TGTGCCATCAGGAGGATCGGGGTTGACTATGGCTACACCCTC.

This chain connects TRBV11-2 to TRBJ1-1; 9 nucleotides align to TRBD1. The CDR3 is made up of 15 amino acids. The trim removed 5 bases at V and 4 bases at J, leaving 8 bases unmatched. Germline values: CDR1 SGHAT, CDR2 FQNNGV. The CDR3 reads CASSPQGTGSTEAFF. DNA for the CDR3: TGTGCCAGCAGCCCACAAGGGACAGGGAGCACTGAAGCTTTCTTT.

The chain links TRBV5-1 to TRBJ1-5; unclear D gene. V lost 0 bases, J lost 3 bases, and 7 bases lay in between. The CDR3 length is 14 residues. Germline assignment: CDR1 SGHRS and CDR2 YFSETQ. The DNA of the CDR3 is TGCGCCAGCAGCTTGGCGGTCCCCAATCAGCCCCAGCATTTT. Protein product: CASSLAVPNQPQHF.

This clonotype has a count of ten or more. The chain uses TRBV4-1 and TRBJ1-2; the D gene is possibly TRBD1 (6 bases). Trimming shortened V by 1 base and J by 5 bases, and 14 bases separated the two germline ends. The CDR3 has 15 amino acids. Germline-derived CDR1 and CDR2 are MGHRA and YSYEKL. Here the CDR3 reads CASSQGTANTYGYTF. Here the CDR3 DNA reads TGCGCCAGCAGCCAAGGGACAGCTAATACTTATGGCTACACCTTC.

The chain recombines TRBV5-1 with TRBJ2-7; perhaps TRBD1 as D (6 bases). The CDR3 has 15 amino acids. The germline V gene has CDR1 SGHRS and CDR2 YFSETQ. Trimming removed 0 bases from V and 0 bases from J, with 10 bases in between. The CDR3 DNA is TGCGCCAGCAGCTTGGCCGACAGGTGCTCCTACGAGCAGTACTTC. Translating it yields CASSLADRCSYEQYF. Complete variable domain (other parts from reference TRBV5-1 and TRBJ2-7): KAGVTQTPRYLIKTRGQQVTLSCSPISGHRSVSWYQQTPGQGLQFLFEYFSETQRNKGNFPGRFSGRQFSNSRSEMNVSTLELGDSALYLCASSLADRCSYEQYFGPGTRLTVT.

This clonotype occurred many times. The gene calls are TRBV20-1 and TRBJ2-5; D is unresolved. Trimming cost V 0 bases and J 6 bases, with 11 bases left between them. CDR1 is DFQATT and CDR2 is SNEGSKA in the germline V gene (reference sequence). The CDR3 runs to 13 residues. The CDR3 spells CSARETPLQTQYF. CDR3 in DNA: TGCAGTGCTAGAGAAACCCCGTTGCAGACCCAGTACTTC.

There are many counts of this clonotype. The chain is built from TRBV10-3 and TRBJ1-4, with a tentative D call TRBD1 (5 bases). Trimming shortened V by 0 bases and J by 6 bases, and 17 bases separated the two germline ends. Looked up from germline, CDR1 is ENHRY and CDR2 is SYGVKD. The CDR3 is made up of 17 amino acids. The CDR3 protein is CAISESITGGSYEKLFF. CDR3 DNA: TGTGCCATCAGTGAGTCGATTACAGGCGGATCGTATGAAAAACTGTTTTTT.

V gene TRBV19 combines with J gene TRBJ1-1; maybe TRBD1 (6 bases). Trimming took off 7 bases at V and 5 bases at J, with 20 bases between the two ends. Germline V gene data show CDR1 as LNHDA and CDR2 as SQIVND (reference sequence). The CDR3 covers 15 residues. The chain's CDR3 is CASKGGTALGTEAFF. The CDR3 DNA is TGTGCCAGTAAAGGGGGAACGGCCCTTGGGACTGAAGCTTTCTTT.

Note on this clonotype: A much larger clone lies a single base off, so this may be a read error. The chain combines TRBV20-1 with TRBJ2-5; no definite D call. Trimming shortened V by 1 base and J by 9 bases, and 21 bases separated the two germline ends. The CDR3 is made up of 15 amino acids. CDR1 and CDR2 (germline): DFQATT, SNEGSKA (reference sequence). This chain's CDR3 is CSARAKTGLRIAQYF. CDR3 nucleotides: TGCAGTGCTAGAGCCAAAACGGGTCTTCGAATCGCCCAGTACTTC.

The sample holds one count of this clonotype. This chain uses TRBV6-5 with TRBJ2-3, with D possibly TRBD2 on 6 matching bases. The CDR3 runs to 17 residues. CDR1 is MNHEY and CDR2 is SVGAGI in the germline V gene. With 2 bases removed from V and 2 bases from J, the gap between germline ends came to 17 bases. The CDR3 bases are TGTGCCAGCAGTTACGGTGAGAGAACGGGAGTCACAGATACGCAGTATTTT. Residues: CASSYGERTGVTDTQYF.

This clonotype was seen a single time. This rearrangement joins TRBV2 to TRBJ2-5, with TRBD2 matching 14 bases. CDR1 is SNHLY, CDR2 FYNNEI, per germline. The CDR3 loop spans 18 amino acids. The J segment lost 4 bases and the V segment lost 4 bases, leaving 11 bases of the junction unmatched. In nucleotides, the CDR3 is TGTGCCAGCAGTGGGGCCAGGGGACTAGCGGGAGTATCAGAGACCCAGTACTTC. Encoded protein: CASSGARGLAGVSETQYF.